This TCR beta chain was observed in a study of control samples from healthy donors and cancer patients. In this sample, this clone turned up many times. TCRdb keeps only in-frame clones here, not all; method: immunoSEQ multiplex PCR. The table lists roughly 190,000 clones, roughly 89% of them singletons. The sample taken for sequencing was blood. This receptor was identified in a woman aged 25-40 years in good health.

The CDR3 DNA is TGTGCCTGGAGTGTACAGTTGGCTAGCGGGAGGTACGAGCAGTACTTC. Translating gives CAWSVQLASGRYEQYF. V usage is TRBV30 and J usage is TRBJ2-7; 11 bases align to TRBD2. Trimming removed 0 bases from V and 4 bases from J; junction bases left unmatched: 8. This CDR3 spans 16 amino acids. Germline CDR1 reads GTSNPN; CDR2 reads SVGIG (reference sequence).